The 20 T cell receptor beta chains reported below all come from one sample, sequenced in a study of T cell responses to AZD1222 COVID-19 vaccine. Assay: immunoSEQ multiplex PCR; the TCRdb copy retains only in-frame clones and omits some. The sample shows 120,000 to 150,000 clones, about 90% of them seen only once. The sample here was peripheral blood, taken 28 days after the second dose of the MenACWY control vaccine. The receptor source for this set is an adult who received the MenACWY meningococcal vaccine as a control.

CDR3: CASSQEGGTDTQYF. The CDR3 DNA is TGTGCCAGCAGCCAAGAGGGGGGGACAGATACGCAGTATTTT. J is TRBJ2-3 and V is TRBV3-1 (or the pseudogene TRBV3-2); 7 nucleotides agree with TRBD2. Looked up from germline, CDR1 is LGHDT and CDR2 is YNNKEL (reference sequence). There are 14 residues in the CDR3. V was pared by 0 bases and J by 3 bases, with 0 bases of the junction left unmatched.

This clone was counted once. The chain recombines TRBV18 with TRBJ2-2; 8 bases match TRBD1. CDR3 length: 15 residues. In germline, CDR1 is KGHSH, CDR2 LQKENI. With V trimmed by 3 bases and J by 5 bases, 5 bases remained unmatched. The CDR3 bases are TGTGCCAGCTCACCCAGACAGGGGTGGACCGGGGAGCTGTTTTTT. This gives the protein CASSPRQGWTGELFF.

V gene TRBV7-8 combines with J gene TRBJ2-1; D is unresolved. The germline V gene has CDR1 SGHVS and CDR2 FQNEAQ. V was shortened by 5 bases and J by 3 bases, with 5 bases between the two germline ends. The CDR3 is 12 amino acids. The CDR3 sequence is CASSLYYNEQFF. The CDR3 bases are TGTGCCAGCAGCCTGTACTACAATGAGCAGTTCTTC.

This rearrangement joins TRBV11-2 to TRBJ2-2, with unresolved D. Trimming took off 1 base at V and 7 bases at J, with 7 bases between the two ends. This CDR3 comprises 13 residues. Germline assignment: CDR1 SGHAT and CDR2 FQNNGV. In nucleotides, the CDR3 is TGTGCCAGCAGCTTAGGGACCTACGGGGAGCTGTTTTTT. Translated: CASSLGTYGELFF. The complete variable domain, with remaining parts taken from reference TRBV11-2 and TRBJ2-2, reads EAGVAQSPRYKIIEKRQSVAFWCNPISGHATLYWYQQILGQGPKLLIQFQNNGVVDDSQLPKDRFSAERLKGVDSTLKIQPAKLEDSAVYLCASSLGTYGELFFGEGSRLTVL.

J is TRBJ1-1 and V is TRBV19; 8 positions agree with TRBD1. Germline CDR1 is LNHDA and CDR2 is SQIVND (reference sequence). The CDR3 is made up of 13 amino acids. In DNA form, the CDR3 reads TGTGTTAGTAGGGACAGGCAGAACACTGAAGCTTTCTTT. Residues: CVSRDRQNTEAFF.

This sequence joins TRBV27 and TRBJ2-1, with D possibly being TRBD1 (5 bases). CDR3 length: 14 amino acids. Trimming cost V 6 bases and J 4 bases, with 13 bases left between them. Per germline, CDR1 MNHEY and CDR2 SMNVEV (reference sequence). In nucleotides, the CDR3 is TGTGCCAGCAGCGGCCAGGGCAATTACAATGAGCAGTTCTTC. Protein sequence: CASSGQGNYNEQFF.

Comments on this clone: The same CDR3 is also encoded by other DNA sequences in this sample. The chain couples TRBV28 to TRBJ1-2, with D perhaps matching TRBD1 (6 bases). Germline CDR1 and CDR2: MDHEN and SYDVKM. V gave up 6 bases and J gave up 6 bases, with 11 bases separating them. This CDR3 is 12 amino acids long. This CDR3 reads CASSLRTDGYTF. Here the CDR3 DNA reads TGTGCCAGCAGCCTCCGGACAGATGGCTACACCTTC.

J is TRBJ2-7 and V is TRBV29-1, with 8 bases identical to TRBD1. Trimming cost V 4 bases and J 3 bases; bases outside gene matches: 5. Germline V lookup: CDR1 SQVTM, CDR2 ANQGSEA. CDR3 length: 13 residues. CDR3 nucleotides: TGCAGCGTTGTCCTACAGGGGGACTACGAGCAGTACTTC. It specifies CSVVLQGDYEQYF.

The chain is built from TRBV18 and TRBJ1-2, with 7 bases fitting TRBD1. This CDR3 comprises 15 residues. Trimming removed 4 bases from V and 7 bases from J; junction bases left unmatched: 12. Germline CDR1 reads KGHSH; CDR2 reads LQKENI. The CDR3, as DNA: TGTGCCAGCTCACTTTCATTCCGGGACAGTCTTGGCTACACCTTC. This translates into CASSLSFRDSLGYTF.

This chain links TRBV3-1 (or the pseudogene TRBV3-2) with TRBJ2-2; D gene ambiguous. The CDR3 is made up of 12 amino acids. Germline CDR1 reads LGHDT; CDR2 reads YNNKEL (reference sequence). Trimming cost V 0 bases and J 7 bases, with 3 bases left between them. This chain's CDR3 is CASSQDYGELFF. Here the CDR3 DNA reads TGTGCCAGCAGCCAAGATTACGGGGAGCTGTTTTTT.

The CDR3 reads CASSPPGQGTDTQYF. The CDR3 region has the DNA TGTGCCAGCAGCCCACCGGGACAGGGAACAGATACGCAGTATTTT. The chain carries TRBV3-1 (or the pseudogene TRBV3-2) and TRBJ2-3, with 9 bases matching TRBD1. The trim removed 4 bases at V and 3 bases at J, leaving 5 bases unmatched. From germline, CDR1 is LGHDT and CDR2 YNNKEL (reference sequence). This CDR3 has 15 residues.

The rearrangement links TRBV15 to TRBJ2-5, with 9 bases identical to TRBD2. Germline values: CDR1 LNHNV, CDR2 YYDKDF (reference sequence). This CDR3 region has 16 residues. Losses at the gene ends were 0 bases for V and 3 bases for J; bases not matched to a gene: 5. The CDR3 nucleotides read TGTGCCACCAGCAGAGATAATAGCGGGAGAGAAGAGACCCAGTACTTC. Translation: CATSRDNSGREETQYF.

V is TRBV27 and J is TRBJ1-1, with D uncertain. The germline V gene encodes CDR1 MNHEY and CDR2 SMNVEV (reference sequence). CDR3 size: 15 residues. Trimming left V 2 bases short and J 2 bases short, with 12 bases between. CDR3 sequence reads: CASSLNFGDNTEAFF. The DNA of the CDR3 is TGTGCCAGCAGTTTAAATTTCGGAGATAACACTGAAGCTTTCTTT.

The chain employs TRBV4-3 and TRBJ2-5; 8 bases line up with TRBD2. Germline loops: CDR1 LGHNA, CDR2 YSLEER. After removal of 1 base from V and 2 bases from J, the junction contained 6 bases not matched to a gene. This CDR3 has 16 amino acids. This chain's CDR3 is CASSQGIAGRQETQYF. CDR3 sequence (DNA): TGCGCCAGCAGCCAAGGTATAGCGGGGCGGCAAGAGACCCAGTACTTC.

J is TRBJ2-3 and V is TRBV19; 8 nucleotides match TRBD1. The V and J ends lost 5 bases and 0 bases, in that order; junction bases with no gene match: 4. The CDR3 contains 15 residues. CDR1 is LNHDA, CDR2 SQIVND, per germline (reference sequence). The CDR3 here is CASSADRESTDTQYF. In nucleotides, the CDR3 is TGTGCCAGTAGTGCGGACAGGGAAAGCACAGATACGCAGTATTTT.

The chain carries TRBV2 and TRBJ1-2; D unclear. V was pared by 3 bases and J by 8 bases, with 13 bases between. This CDR3 region has 13 residues. Germline lookup yields CDR1 SNHLY and CDR2 FYNNEI. The DNA of the CDR3 is TGTGCCAGCAGTGAGGCCCGGGGTGGGGGCTACACCTTC. This sequence encodes CASSEARGGGYTF.

The rearrangement joins TRBV7-2 to TRBJ2-1; 11 bases are shared with TRBD2. CDR1 is SGHTA, CDR2 FQGNSA, per germline. J was trimmed by 8 bases and V by 2 bases; bases with no gene match: 5. The CDR3 contains 15 residues. CDR3 coding DNA: TGTGCCAGCAGCTTATCGGGACTAGCGGCAGATGAGCAGTTCTTC. This encodes CASSLSGLAADEQFF.

The chain carries TRBV29-1 and TRBJ2-1; 14 bases fit TRBD2. Germline assignment: CDR1 SQVTM and CDR2 ANQGSEA. Trimming at V came to 2 bases and at J to 5 bases, leaving 2 bases not matched to a gene. The CDR3 runs to 15 residues. This CDR3 reads CSVERLAGGHNEQFF. In nucleotides, the CDR3 is TGCAGCGTTGAAAGACTAGCGGGAGGGCACAATGAGCAGTTCTTC.

Notes on this clone: A junction end diverges from the germline sequence, so it may reflect a read error. The genes are TRBV2 and TRBJ2-2; D uncertain. Per germline, CDR1 SNHLY and CDR2 FYNNEI. This CDR3 has 13 residues. CDR3 region: CASSETNAGELFF. The CDR3 bases are TGTGCCAGCAGCGAGACGAACGCCGGGGAGCTGTTTTTT.

This chain connects TRBV12-3 or TRBV12-4 to TRBJ2-7, with D uncertain. Trimming pared 5 bases from V and 3 bases from J, leaving 8 bases between. This CDR3 has 12 residues. This CDR3 is CASSPNIYEQYF. The CDR3 DNA is TGTGCCAGCAGTCCGAACATCTACGAGCAGTACTTC.